One sample yielded the 20 T cell receptor beta chains listed below, sequenced in a study of cytomegalovirus exposure and HLA in healthy donors. The PCR had 60 Vbeta and 13 Jbeta primers. Using immunoSEQ multiplex PCR, the repertoire was profiled, and TCRdb retains in-frame clones only, with some absent. The data show 83,000 or so clones, with around 76% seen just once and around 10% held by the top ten. The material sequenced was PBMCs. Source of these receptors: a man younger than 40 in good health and CMV-seropositive.

V gene TRBV19 combines with J gene TRBJ2-5, with 7 bases aligning to TRBD2. This CDR3 contains 17 residues. The V and J ends lost 3 bases and 4 bases, in that order; junction bases with no gene match: 14. The germline CDR1 and CDR2 sequences are LNHDA and SQIVND (reference sequence). The CDR3 reads CASSISLGGGSGETQYF. CDR3 DNA: TGTGCCAGTAGTATTAGCCTCGGCGGGGGTTCTGGAGAGACCCAGTACTTC.

This chain uses TRBV19 with TRBJ2-3; D is unresolved. Looked up from germline, CDR1 is LNHDA and CDR2 is SQIVND (reference sequence). Trimming removed 3 bases from V and 1 base from J, with 8 bases in between. The CDR3 is made up of 14 amino acids. CDR3 bases: TGTGCCAGTAGTATGCGTTCCCGCACAGATACGCAGTATTTT. Translating it yields CASSMRSRTDTQYF.

The chain joins TRBV9 to TRBJ1-4, with TRBD1 identical over 9 bases. Germline V lookup: CDR1 SGDLS, CDR2 YYNGEE. The ends lost 4 bases at V and 7 bases at J; junction bases unmatched: 8. This CDR3 comprises 15 residues. Here the CDR3 reads CASSPQGARGEKLFF. The CDR3 nucleotides read TGTGCCAGCAGCCCACAGGGGGCGAGGGGTGAAAAACTGTTTTTT.

This chain joins TRBV7-3 and TRBJ1-1; D unclear. The CDR3 sequence is 18 residues long. Germline-derived CDR1 and CDR2 are SGHTA and FQGTGA. Trimming shortened V by 1 base and J by 1 base, and 19 bases separated the two germline ends. The CDR3 DNA is TGTGCCAGCAGCTTAATGGCCCAGATAGCCGGAGGGAACACTGAAGCTTTCTTT. Protein: CASSLMAQIAGGNTEAFF.

The chain employs TRBV19 and TRBJ1-2; 9 nucleotides agree with TRBD1. The CDR3 has 15 amino acids. The ends lost 9 bases at V and 8 bases at J; junction bases unmatched: 16. Germline V gives CDR1 LNHDA, CDR2 SQIVND (reference sequence). CDR3 nucleotide sequence: TGTGCCAGCCAGAATGACCAGCGACAGGGGGGAGGCTACACCTTC. Protein product: CASQNDQRQGGGYTF.

The chain couples TRBV28 to TRBJ1-5, with TRBD1 matching 8 bases. The germline CDR1 and CDR2 sequences are MDHEN and SYDVKM. Trimming at V came to 4 bases and at J to 2 bases, leaving 7 bases not matched to a gene. The CDR3 extends over 16 amino acids. In DNA, the CDR3 is TGTGCCAGCAGTTGGGGACAGGTTTCAGGCAATCAGCCCCAGCATTTT. Residues: CASSWGQVSGNQPQHF.

This chain joins TRBV7-9 and TRBJ2-6; D gene uncertain. The germline CDR1 and CDR2 sequences are SEHNR and FQNEAQ (reference sequence). The CDR3 contains 16 residues. V gave up 3 bases and J gave up 0 bases, with 9 bases separating them. As DNA, the CDR3 is TGTGCCAGCAGCTTCAATTCCCCCTCTGGGGCCAACGTCCTGACTTTC. As protein: CASSFNSPSGANVLTF.

V usage is TRBV5-4 and J usage is TRBJ2-5, with D maybe TRBD1 (6 bases). V was shortened by 4 bases and J by 3 bases, with 16 bases between the two germline ends. Germline CDR1 SGHNT, CDR2 YYREEE (reference sequence). The CDR3 sequence is 15 residues long. The chain's CDR3 is CASSRTGLIKETQYF. CDR3 in DNA: TGTGCCAGCAGCCGTACAGGGTTGATTAAAGAGACCCAGTACTTC.

This rearrangement joins TRBV5-4 to TRBJ1-2, with 7 positions matching TRBD1. The CDR3 is 15 amino acids. CDR1 is SGHNT and CDR2 is YYREEE in the germline V gene (reference sequence). Unmatched junction bases numbered 9, after V lost 5 bases and J lost 2 bases. In DNA, the CDR3 is TGTGCCAGCAGTACTCCGAAGGGGGCAAACTATGGCTACACCTTC. Its protein product is CASSTPKGANYGYTF.

The chain carries TRBV7-9 and TRBJ1-4; weak D call: TRBD1 (5 bases). Germline values: CDR1 SEHNR, CDR2 FQNEAQ (reference sequence). V lost 1 base to trimming and J lost 8 bases, with 8 bases between them. The CDR3 is 13 residues long. CDR3: CASSLGGAEKLFF. The CDR3 nucleotides read TGTGCCAGCAGCTTAGGGGGCGCGGAAAAACTGTTTTTT.

The rearrangement joins TRBV28 to TRBJ1-3; 7 bases match TRBD1. This CDR3 contains 14 residues. CDR1 MDHEN and CDR2 SYDVKM come from the germline V gene. V lost 5 bases, J lost 4 bases, and 5 bases stayed unmatched. The CDR3 loop is CASSPMGQGNTIYF. CDR3 bases: TGTGCCAGCAGTCCCATGGGACAGGGAAACACCATATATTTT. The full variable domain, in which reference TRBV28 and TRBJ1-3 provide the parts outside the CDR3, is DVKVTQSSRYLVKRTGEKVFLECVQDMDHENMFWYRQDPGLGLRLIYFSYDVKMKEKGDIPEGYSVSREKKERFSLILESASTNQTSMYLCASSPMGQGNTIYFGEGSWLTVV.

This chain uses TRBV4-1 with TRBJ2-7; D might be TRBD2 (7 bases). Germline values: CDR1 MGHRA, CDR2 YSYEKL. The CDR3 is made up of 15 amino acids. Trimming shortened V by 0 bases and J by 4 bases, and 13 bases separated the two germline ends. As DNA, the CDR3 is TGCGCCAGCAGCCAAGAAGATAGGGGGGGGTACGAGCAGTACTTC. It yields the protein CASSQEDRGGYEQYF.

The chain joins TRBV7-2 to TRBJ2-1; 16 bases are shared with TRBD2. Looked up from germline, CDR1 is SGHTA and CDR2 is FQGNSA. V was clipped by 6 bases and J by 1 base; unmatched bases: 9. This CDR3 is 19 amino acids long. The CDR3: CASSYSGLAGGQSYNEQFF. The CDR3 coding sequence is TGTGCCAGCAGTTATTCGGGACTAGCGGGGGGGCAGTCCTACAATGAGCAGTTCTTC.

This sequence joins TRBV5-1 and TRBJ1-5; a possible D gene is TRBD1 (5 bases). Germline V gene sequence: CDR1 SGHRS, CDR2 YFSETQ. Trimming pared 2 bases from V and 3 bases from J, leaving 9 bases between. This CDR3 has 14 amino acids. CDR3 amino acids: CASSFGGYNQPQHF. The DNA for the CDR3 is TGCGCCAGCAGCTTCGGGGGATACAATCAGCCCCAGCATTTT.

The chain is built from TRBV7-9 and TRBJ2-7; 8 bases align to TRBD1. Germline CDR1 reads SEHNR; CDR2 reads FQNEAQ (reference sequence). The CDR3 is 18 residues long. V lost 0 bases to trimming and J lost 6 bases; unmatched junction nucleotides: 16. The CDR3 loop is CASSLAQPGNRGMVEQYF. The CDR3, as DNA: TGTGCCAGCAGCTTAGCGCAACCAGGGAACAGGGGGATGGTCGAGCAGTACTTC.

This clone was seen a few times. The chain is built from TRBV4-1 and TRBJ1-4; D gene ambiguous. From germline, CDR1 is MGHRA and CDR2 YSYEKL. This CDR3 contains 13 residues. The V end lost 3 bases, the J end lost 8 bases, and 10 bases lay between the germline ends. CDR3 sequence reads: CASSQLGREKLFF. DNA of the CDR3: TGCGCCAGCAGCCAGCTGGGGAGGGAAAAACTGTTTTTT.

The V gene is TRBV2, the J gene TRBJ2-2, with TRBD1 identical over 10 bases. CDR1 and CDR2 from the germline V gene are SNHLY and FYNNEI. Trimming cost V 8 bases and J 3 bases; bases outside gene matches: 15. The CDR3 is made up of 18 amino acids. CDR3: CASPRRKRDRGDTGELFF. CDR3 in DNA: TGTGCCAGCCCCAGACGGAAACGGGACAGGGGAGACACCGGGGAGCTGTTTTTT.

This clone was counted only a few times. The chain joins TRBV5-1 to TRBJ1-4; 7 bases line up with TRBD1. Trimming at V came to 4 bases and at J to 6 bases, leaving 6 bases not matched to a gene. This CDR3 is 14 amino acids long. CDR1 and CDR2 from the germline V gene are SGHRS and YFSETQ. DNA for the CDR3: TGCGCCAGCAGCACCGACAGGGAGCATGAAAAACTGTTTTTT. Its protein product is CASSTDREHEKLFF.

CDR3: CAWSHETGGEAFF. CDR3 coding DNA: TGTGCCTGGAGTCACGAAACAGGGGGCGAAGCTTTCTTT. The J gene is TRBJ1-1, the V gene TRBV30, with 9 bases that match TRBD1. J lost 8 bases, V lost 2 bases, and 6 bases had no gene match. CDR3 size: 13 residues. Germline lookup yields CDR1 GTSNPN and CDR2 SVGIG (reference sequence).

In DNA, the CDR3 is TGTGCCAGCAGTCCCAGGATGAACACTGAAGCTTTCTTT. Translating it yields CASSPRMNTEAFF. J is TRBJ1-1 and V is TRBV2; D gene unclear. CDR3 length: 13 residues. The germline V gene has CDR1 SNHLY and CDR2 FYNNEI. The germline V and J ends were trimmed by 5 bases and 0 bases, with 7 bases remaining between them.